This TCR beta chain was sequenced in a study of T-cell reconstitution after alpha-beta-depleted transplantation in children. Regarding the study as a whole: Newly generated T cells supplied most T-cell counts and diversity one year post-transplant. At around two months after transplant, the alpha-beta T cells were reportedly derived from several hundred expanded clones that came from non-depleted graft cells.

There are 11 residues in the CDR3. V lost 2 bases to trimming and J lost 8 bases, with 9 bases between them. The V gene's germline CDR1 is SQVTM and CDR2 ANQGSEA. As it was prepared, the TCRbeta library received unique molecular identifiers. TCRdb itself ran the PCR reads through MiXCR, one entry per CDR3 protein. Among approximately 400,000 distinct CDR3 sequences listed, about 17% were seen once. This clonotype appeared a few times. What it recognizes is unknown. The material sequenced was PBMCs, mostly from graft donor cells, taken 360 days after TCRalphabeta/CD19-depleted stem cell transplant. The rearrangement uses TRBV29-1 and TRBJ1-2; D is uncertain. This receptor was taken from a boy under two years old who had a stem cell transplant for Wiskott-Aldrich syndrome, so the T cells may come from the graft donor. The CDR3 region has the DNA TGCAGCGTTGAATTGCGGGTAGGCTACACCTTC. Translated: CSVELRVGYTF.